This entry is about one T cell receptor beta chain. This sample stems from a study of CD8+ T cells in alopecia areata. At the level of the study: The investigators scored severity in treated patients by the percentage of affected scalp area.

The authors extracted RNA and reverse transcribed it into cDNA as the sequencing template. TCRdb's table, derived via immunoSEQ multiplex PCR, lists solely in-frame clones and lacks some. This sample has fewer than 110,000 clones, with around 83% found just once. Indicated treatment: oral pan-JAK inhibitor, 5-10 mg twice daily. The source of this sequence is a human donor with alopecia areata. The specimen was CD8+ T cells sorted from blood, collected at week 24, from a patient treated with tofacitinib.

The CDR3, as DNA: TGTGCCACCGGTGACAGGGGCGGTGAGACCCAGTACTTC. Protein: CATGDRGGETQYF. V is TRBV10-3 and J is TRBJ2-5; 8 bases fit TRBD1. The germline V gene encodes CDR1 ENHRY and CDR2 SYGVKD. This CDR3 comprises 13 residues. The junction had 9 bases not matched to a gene; V was cut back by 10 bases and J by 5 bases.